This T cell receptor (beta chain) was recorded in a study of blood T cell repertoires in COVID-19. The CDR3 is 12 residues long. The germline gives CDR1 MGHDK, CDR2 SYGVNS. Trimming shortened V by 8 bases and J by 6 bases, and 13 bases separated the two germline ends. Sequenced by immunoSEQ multiplex PCR; TCRdb stores in-frame clones only, minus some. The sample yields 220,000 or so clones, nearly 90% seen once. The chain joins TRBV25-1 to TRBJ1-2; weak D call: TRBD1 (6 bases). Material for sequencing was PBMCs or T cells enriched from blood (not recorded which). The receptor was derived from a man between 25 and 39 years old who had been exposed to COVID-19. The CDR3 bases are TGTGCCAGCCGGGAACAGGGAGATGGCTACACCTTC. Translation: CASREQGDGYTF.